Sequencing of this T cell receptor beta chain was carried out in a study of blood T cell repertoires in COVID-19. Recruits, aged roughly 18 to 90 years, lived in 20 to 30 US areas. Individuals in the exposed group had encountered a COVID-19 case within 2 weeks preceding study entry. Assay: immunoSEQ multiplex PCR; the TCRdb copy retains only in-frame clones and omits some. The sample has a few hundred thousand clones, roughly 86% seen once. This clonotype originated in a woman in her 50s who had been exposed to COVID-19. Source material: PBMCs or T cells enriched from blood (not recorded which).

The CDR3 sequence is CASSEHRGVGELFF. CDR3 DNA sequence: TGTGCCAGCAGTGAACACAGGGGGGTCGGGGAGCTGTTTTTT. The chain couples TRBV6-1 to TRBJ2-2, with TRBD1 identical over 8 bases. V dropped 2 bases and J dropped 7; count of bases not matched to a gene: 3. The CDR3 is 14 residues long. CDR1 and CDR2 from the germline V gene are MNHNS and SASEGT.